These 29 T cell receptor beta chains share one sample of origin, sequenced in a study of T-cell reconstitution after alpha-beta-depleted transplantation in children. Using unique molecular identifiers, the investigators prepared the TCRbeta library. One entry per CDR3 protein results from TCRdb running MiXCR on the PCR reads. Of 350,000 to 500,000 distinct CDR3 sequences detected, over 40% appear once; the ten largest clones hold approximately 30%. The sample in question was PBMCs, obtained before TCRalphabeta/CD19-depleted stem cell transplant. Every receptor here comes from a girl aged 2-10 years with aplastic anemia, due to receive a stem cell transplant.

For the CDR3, the DNA is TGCAGTGCTAGACAGGGGGCGGGGTCCTACGAGCAGTACTTC. It translates to CSARQGAGSYEQYF. This chain connects TRBV20-1 to TRBJ2-7; 8 positions agree with TRBD1. This CDR3 has 14 amino acids. Trimming at V came to 2 bases and at J to 1 base, leaving 4 bases not matched to a gene. Germline V gene data show CDR1 as DFQATT and CDR2 as SNEGSKA (reference sequence).

This clonotype occurred a few times. The J gene is TRBJ2-1, the V gene TRBV28; 7 bases map to TRBD2. The length of the CDR3 is 14 residues. From germline, CDR1 is MDHEN and CDR2 SYDVKM. V trimming: 6 bases; J trimming: 5 bases; junction bases outside the gene matches: 7. The CDR3 protein is CASRRRGLDNEQFF. The CDR3 DNA follows: TGTGCCAGCAGACGGCGGGGGTTGGACAATGAGCAGTTCTTC.

This clonotype was detected only once. The rearrangement joins TRBV29-1 to TRBJ1-1, with TRBD1 as a possible D gene (6 bases). The CDR3 has 14 residues. Germline lookup yields CDR1 SQVTM and CDR2 ANQGSEA. V lost 1 base to trimming and J lost 1 base, with 10 bases between them. As DNA, the CDR3 is TGCAGCGTTGAAGGAGGGACACCGAACACTGAAGCTTTCTTT. This translates into CSVEGGTPNTEAFF.

This rearrangement joins TRBV5-1 to TRBJ2-7, with D maybe TRBD1 (5 bases). V lost 3 bases, J lost 2 bases, and 12 bases lay in between. Germline assignment: CDR1 SGHRS and CDR2 YFSETQ. The CDR3 consists of 14 residues. CDR3 amino acids: CASSSETGAYEQYF. CDR3 DNA: TGCGCCAGCAGCTCCGAAACAGGAGCCTACGAGCAGTACTTC.

This clonotype showed up many times. The gene calls are TRBV12-3 or TRBV12-4 and TRBJ1-6; D unclear. This CDR3 has 12 amino acids. Trimming cost V 5 bases and J 7 bases, with 6 bases left between them. The CDR3: CASSGPNSPLHF. The CDR3 coding sequence is TGTGCCAGCAGTGGACCGAATTCACCCCTCCACTTT.

There are a few counts of this clonotype. The chain uses TRBV7-9 and TRBJ2-7; D is ambiguous. The V end was cut by 1 base, the J end by 0 bases, with 10 bases between. Germline lookup yields CDR1 SEHNR and CDR2 FQNEAQ (reference sequence). The CDR3 has 15 amino acids. The CDR3 DNA reads as TGTGCCAGCAGCTTAGGGGCAGGTCACTCCTACGAGCAGTACTTC. Residues: CASSLGAGHSYEQYF.

V usage is TRBV27 and J usage is TRBJ2-3; maybe TRBD1 (5 bases). Germline V CDR1 and CDR2: MNHEY, SMNVEV (reference sequence). The CDR3 is 18 residues long. The V end was cut by 2 bases, the J end by 4 bases, with 22 bases between. CDR3: CASSLVPTTSGWSDTQYF. The CDR3 region has the DNA TGTGCCAGCAGTTTAGTGCCAACAACGTCAGGGTGGTCAGATACGCAGTATTTT.

In this sample, this clonotype turned up many times. This chain uses TRBV20-1 with TRBJ2-1; maybe TRBD1 (5 bases). Per germline, CDR1 DFQATT and CDR2 SNEGSKA (reference sequence). The CDR3 extends over 15 amino acids. Trimming shortened V by 0 bases and J by 4 bases, and 13 bases separated the two germline ends. CDR3 sequence reads: CSARDQAGLYNEQFF. The CDR3 nucleotides are TGCAGTGCTAGAGATCAGGCAGGGCTTTACAATGAGCAGTTCTTC.

This clonotype showed up just a few times. The chain links TRBV20-1 to TRBJ2-7, with TRBD2 matching 15 bases. The CDR3 consists of 19 residues. Germline CDR1 and CDR2: DFQATT and SNEGSKA (reference sequence). With V trimmed by 0 bases and J by 4 bases, 13 bases remained unmatched. CDR3 protein: CSAREILRTSGRALYEQYF. CDR3 in DNA: TGCAGTGCTAGAGAAATACTCCGGACTAGCGGGAGGGCCTTATACGAGCAGTACTTC.

The chain is built from TRBV7-2 and TRBJ1-5; the D is unclear. The V gene's germline CDR1 is SGHTA and CDR2 FQGNSA. The V and J ends lost 4 bases and 5 bases respectively, with 15 bases between them. The CDR3 has 15 residues. CDR3 sequence reads: CASSYLNYPDQPQHF. The CDR3 nucleotides are TGTGCCAGCAGCTATCTTAATTACCCAGATCAGCCCCAGCATTTT. The full variable domain, its missing parts supplied by reference TRBV7-2 and TRBJ1-5, is GAGVSQSPSNKVTEKGKDVELRCDPISGHTALYWYRQSLGQGLEFLIYFQGNSAPDKSGLPSDRFSAERTGGSVSTLTIQRTQQEDSAVYLCASSYLNYPDQPQHFGDGTRLSIL.

The V gene is TRBV12-3 or TRBV12-4, the J gene TRBJ1-4; D may be TRBD1 (5 bases). Deletions cut 5 bases from V and 10 bases from J, with 26 bases between. The CDR3 consists of 17 residues. This CDR3 is CASSTWGLPDCGGKLFF. The DNA of the CDR3 is TGTGCCAGCAGTACCTGGGGACTCCCCGACTGTGGTGGAAAACTGTTTTTT.

This clonotype was observed a single time. This chain uses TRBV9 with TRBJ2-3; no clear D gene. Germline V gene sequence: CDR1 SGDLS, CDR2 YYNGEE. V was clipped by 6 bases and J by 8 bases, with 22 bases between them. The CDR3 totals 15 residues. CDR3 sequence (DNA): TGTGCCAGCACCGAGGAATACGGTGCCGCAGCTACGCAGTATTTT. It translates to CASTEEYGAAATQYF.

The chain is built from TRBV11-2 and TRBJ2-5; 8 positions match TRBD2. The V gene's germline CDR1 is SGHAT and CDR2 FQNNGV. V was pared by 6 bases and J by 4 bases, with 7 bases of the junction left unmatched. The CDR3 contains 14 residues. In DNA, the CDR3 is TGTGCCAGCAGGCCTCTAGCGGGTCTAGAGACCCAGTACTTC. As protein: CASRPLAGLETQYF.

V usage is TRBV20-1 and J usage is TRBJ2-7; 11 bases match TRBD2. Germline V CDR1 and CDR2: DFQATT, SNEGSKA (reference sequence). V shed 1 base and J 2 bases; nucleotides not matched to a gene: 4. This CDR3 comprises 15 residues. In DNA form, the CDR3 reads TGCAGTGCTAGAGTCATAGCGGGGGGGCCCTACGAGCAGTACTTC. This sequence encodes CSARVIAGGPYEQYF.

This clonotype was recorded many times. The rearrangement links TRBV5-5 to TRBJ1-1; 7 nucleotides match TRBD1. The germline CDR1 and CDR2 sequences are SGHKS and YYEKEE (reference sequence). Unmatched junction bases numbered 5, after V lost 4 bases and J lost 2 bases. There are 14 residues in the CDR3. The chain's CDR3 is CASSPGQTNTEAFF. The CDR3 DNA sequence: TGTGCCAGCAGCCCGGGACAGACAAACACTGAAGCTTTCTTT. Filled out from reference TRBV5-5 and TRBJ1-1, the complete variable domain reads DAGVTQSPTHLIKTRGQQVTLRCSPISGHKSVSWYQQVLGQGPQFIFQYYEKEERGRGNFPDRFSARQFPNYSSELNVNALLLGDSALYLCASSPGQTNTEAFFGQGTRLTVV.

This clonotype has at least ten counts. The rearrangement joins TRBV9 to TRBJ2-1, with D perhaps TRBD2 (6 bases). The germline V and J ends were trimmed by 3 bases and 3 bases, with 22 bases remaining between them. From germline, CDR1 is SGDLS and CDR2 YYNGEE. The length of the CDR3 is 18 residues. CDR3 protein: CASSGEGSGRNNYNEQFF. The CDR3 nucleotides read TGTGCCAGCAGCGGAGAGGGGTCCGGGAGAAATAACTACAATGAGCAGTTCTTC.

CDR3 protein: CSVEINTDTQYF. DNA for the CDR3: TGCAGCGTTGAAATAAACACAGATACGCAGTATTTT. The gene calls are TRBV29-1 and TRBJ2-3; D uncertain. Germline V gene sequence: CDR1 SQVTM, CDR2 ANQGSEA. The CDR3 extends over 12 amino acids. Trimming took 2 bases from V and 2 from J, leaving 5 bases between them.

This clonotype was observed a handful of times. This rearrangement joins TRBV9 to TRBJ1-2, with D possibly being TRBD1 (6 bases). Looked up from germline, CDR1 is SGDLS and CDR2 is YYNGEE. V gave up 2 bases and J gave up 4 bases, with 18 bases separating them. This CDR3 has 16 residues. CDR3 coding DNA: TGTGCCAGCAGCGTCGATGACGGGGGCAAAGTCTATGGCTACACCTTC. It is translated as CASSVDDGGKVYGYTF.

A few counts support this clonotype. The chain combines TRBV15 with TRBJ1-1, with no clear D. Germline assignment: CDR1 LNHNV and CDR2 YYDKDF (reference sequence). V gave up 1 base and J gave up 0 bases, with 15 bases separating them. The CDR3 consists of 17 residues. CDR3 coding DNA: TGTGCCACCAGCAGAGGTGGCGGAACCTTTTTGAACACTGAAGCTTTCTTT. Protein product: CATSRGGGTFLNTEAFF.

This clonotype came up many times. The chain employs TRBV29-1 and TRBJ2-2, with no clear D. V was trimmed by 1 base and J by 5 bases, leaving 5 bases between them. CDR3 length: 12 residues. CDR1 and CDR2 from the germline V gene are SQVTM and ANQGSEA. The CDR3 region is CSVEAVTGELFF. Here the CDR3 DNA reads TGCAGCGTTGAAGCTGTAACCGGGGAGCTGTTTTTT.

The chain has TRBV6-5 and TRBJ2-5, with a possible D match to TRBD2 (6 bases). The V end was cut by 0 bases, the J end by 4 bases, with 15 bases between. In germline, CDR1 is MNHEY, CDR2 SVGAGI. CDR3 length: 16 residues. The CDR3 loop is CASSYSRAGGGETQYF. The CDR3 DNA reads as TGTGCCAGCAGTTACTCGAGAGCGGGTGGGGGAGAGACCCAGTACTTC.

This chain joins TRBV4-1 and TRBJ2-3; D unclear. CDR3 length: 15 amino acids. The germline gives CDR1 MGHRA, CDR2 YSYEKL. The V gene lost 1 base and the J gene lost 4 bases, with 12 bases spanning the gap. The CDR3 spells CASSQALVIADTQYF. The CDR3 DNA is TGCGCCAGCAGCCAAGCCCTAGTCATAGCAGATACGCAGTATTTT.

This clonotype appeared many times. The chain is built from TRBV12-3 or TRBV12-4 and TRBJ2-2; TRBD1 is a possible D gene (6 bases). The CDR3 length is 18 residues. The ends were cut back, 3 bases at V and 3 bases at J, with 20 bases in the middle. The CDR3 loop is CASSFGFRAAGDTGELFF. Written as DNA, the CDR3 is TGTGCCAGCAGTTTTGGGTTTAGGGCGGCAGGGGACACCGGGGAGCTGTTTTTT.

J is TRBJ1-1 and V is TRBV29-1, with D hard to call. The CDR3 covers 14 residues. Trimming took off 1 base at V and 2 bases at J, with 11 bases between the two ends. Germline values: CDR1 SQVTM, CDR2 ANQGSEA. Here the CDR3 DNA reads TGCAGCGTTGAAGTACGGCACAGCAACACTGAAGCTTTCTTT. The encoded protein is CSVEVRHSNTEAFF.

The chain uses TRBV20-1 and TRBJ1-4; D unresolved. This CDR3 is built from 14 residues. Germline V lookup: CDR1 DFQATT, CDR2 SNEGSKA (reference sequence). The V and J ends lost 6 bases and 0 bases respectively, with 11 bases between them. The CDR3 spells CSAPRSTTNEKLFF. The DNA of the CDR3 is TGCAGTGCCCCAAGATCAACAACTAATGAAAAACTGTTTTTT.

Comment on this clonotype: A junction boundary mismatches the germline segment, possibly from a read error. The chain employs TRBV29-1 and TRBJ2-5, with D perhaps assigned TRBD1 or TRBD2 (5 bases each). Germline-derived CDR1 and CDR2 are SQVTM and ANQGSEA. The CDR3 runs 11 residues. CDR3 sequence: CSVTAEETQYF. The CDR3 region has the DNA TGCAGCGTGACAGCGGAAGAAACCCAGTACTTC.

The chain combines TRBV20-1 with TRBJ1-3; D unclear. Germline V CDR1 and CDR2: DFQATT, SNEGSKA (reference sequence). The V end was cut by 6 bases, the J end by 0 bases, with 12 bases between. This CDR3 spans 14 amino acids. The CDR3 loop reads CSAPRRDSGNTIYF. The CDR3 DNA reads TGCAGTGCCCCGCGTAGGGACTCTGGAAACACCATATATTTT.

This clonotype was counted only a few times. The chain recombines TRBV27 with TRBJ2-7; 7 bases agree with TRBD1. Germline-derived CDR1 and CDR2 are MNHEY and SMNVEV (reference sequence). The V segment lost 5 bases and the J segment 6 bases; nucleotides outside the gene matches: 10. The CDR3 is 14 residues long. DNA for the CDR3: TGTGCCAGCAGTCCGACAGACAGGGATGGCGAGCAGTACTTC. Translating it yields CASSPTDRDGEQYF.

This clonotype was counted many times. This chain links TRBV5-1 with TRBJ2-3; D not resolved. The V gene's germline CDR1 is SGHRS and CDR2 YFSETQ. The CDR3 spans 11 residues. V was shortened by 4 bases and J by 3 bases, with 3 bases between the two germline ends. Here the CDR3 reads CASSETDTQYF. CDR3 nucleotide sequence: TGCGCCAGCAGCGAGACAGATACGCAGTATTTT. Using reference TRBV5-1 and TRBJ2-3 for the parts outside the CDR3, the full variable domain is KAGVTQTPRYLIKTRGQQVTLSCSPISGHRSVSWYQQTPGQGLQFLFEYFSETQRNKGNFPGRFSGRQFSNSRSEMNVSTLELGDSALYLCASSETDTQYFGPGTRLTVL.